Listed below are T cell receptor beta chains from one sample, sequenced in a study of post-analysis software for immune sequencing data. TCRdb re-called the PCR reads with MiXCR, one entry per CDR3 protein. The sample yields fewer than 600,000 distinct CDR3 sequences, roughly 46% seen once. Sequencing was carried out using blood. Receptors originate from a girl aged 5-17 years with multiple sclerosis. Each CDR3 is given with its conserved first and last residue. Fields, in order: clone size, J gene, D gene, V gene, CDR3 protein, CDR3 DNA. D genes are given only for firm matches. Rows may omit the clone size; those that give it use once, few, many or a size class.

once,TRBJ2-7,-,TRBV6-1,CASSEYRLPYEQYF,TGTGCCAGCAGTGAATACAGGCTACCCTACGAGCAGTACTTC
-,TRBJ2-7,TRBD1,TRBV20-1,CSAWDRAYEQYF,TGCAGTGCTTGGGACAGGGCCTACGAGCAGTACTTC
-,TRBJ2-7,-,TRBV3-1,CASSQGGLAFPYEQYF,TGTGCCAGCAGCCAAGGCGGGCTAGCCTTCCCCTACGAGCAGTACTTC
-,TRBJ2-3,TRBD2,TRBV12-3/TRBV12-4,CASSPGTSGQSTDTQYF,TGTGCCAGCAGCCCGGGGACTAGCGGGCAGAGCACAGATACGCAGTATTTT
few,TRBJ2-3,TRBD2,TRBV7-7,CASSLAAGSGRAMTDTQYF,TGTGCTAGCAGCTTAGCCGCCGGAAGCGGGAGGGCGATGACAGATACGCAGTATTTT
-,TRBJ1-1,TRBD1,TRBV7-3,CASSPQDRGHQFGTEAFF,TGTGCCAGCAGCCCCCAGGACAGGGGGCATCAGTTCGGCACTGAAGCTTTCTTT
-,TRBJ2-4,-,TRBV7-6,CASSLYQNDNIQYF,TGTGCCAGCAGCTTATATCAAAATGATAACATTCAGTACTTC
few,TRBJ2-1,-,TRBV20-1,CSASPGLGHNEQFF,TGCAGTGCTAGCCCCGGATTAGGCCACAATGAGCAGTTCTTC
-,TRBJ2-5,TRBD2,TRBV9,CASSRGLGREETQYF,TGTGCCAGCAGCCGGGGACTAGGAAGGGAAGAGACCCAGTACTTC
-,TRBJ2-1,-,TRBV7-9,CASSLDFWGQRRNNEQFF,TGTGCCAGCAGCTTAGATTTCTGGGGACAAAGGAGAAACAATGAGCAGTTCTTC
few,TRBJ2-5,TRBD2,TRBV3-1,CASSLLAGVVETQYF,TGTGCCAGCAGCCTTCTAGCGGGAGTTGTGGAGACCCAGTACTTC
few,TRBJ1-2,-,TRBV4-1,CASSQGSNRVGYTF,TGCGCCAGCAGCCAAGGCTCCAACAGGGTTGGCTACACCTTC
few,TRBJ2-7,-,TRBV6-5,CASSPGHEQYF,TGTGCCAGCAGCCCCGGGCACGAGCAGTACTTC
few,TRBJ2-5,-,TRBV7-9,CASSLGRHLEEEQYF,TGTGCCAGCAGCTTAGGCAGACACTTGGAGGAAGAGCAGTACTTC
-,TRBJ2-1,TRBD2,TRBV12-3/TRBV12-4,CASSLGGSGNEQFF,TGTGCCAGCAGTTTGGGGGGGAGCGGTAATGAGCAGTTCTTC
-,TRBJ2-5,-,TRBV24-1,CAASDPTEREEAQYF,TGTGCCGCCAGTGATCCGACCGAGAGGGAAGAGGCCCAGTACTTC
-,TRBJ1-2,-,TRBV3-1,CASGQEAKGRNYGYTF,TGTGCCAGCGGCCAAGAAGCCAAGGGGAGGAACTATGGCTACACCTTC
-,TRBJ1-2,TRBD1,TRBV20-1,CSALIETGNYGYTF,TGCAGTGCTCTGATCGAGACAGGGAACTATGGCTACACCTTC
-,TRBJ2-1,-,TRBV7-2,CASSLDWGSEQFF,TGTGCCAGCAGCTTAGACTGGGGTAGTGAGCAGTTCTTC
once,TRBJ2-5,-,TRBV28,CASSLRTPETQYF,TGTGCCAGCAGTTTGAGGACCCCCGAGACCCAGTACTTC
few,TRBJ2-7,TRBD2,TRBV12-3/TRBV12-4,CASSGSGNEQYF,TGTGCCAGTAGCGGGAGTGGCAACGAGCAGTACTTC
-,TRBJ1-5,-,TRBV20-1,CSAPEDSGRQPQHF,TGCAGTGCGCCAGAGGATTCGGGGAGGCAGCCCCAGCATTTT
-,TRBJ2-7,TRBD2,TRBV7-9,CASRASGSHEQYF,TGTGCCAGCAGGGCTAGCGGCAGTCACGAGCAGTACTTC
-,TRBJ2-5,TRBD2,TRBV20-1,CSARDRLAGEETQYF,TGCAGTGCTAGAGATCGACTAGCGGGGGAAGAGACCCAGTACTTC
-,TRBJ2-3,-,TRBV7-2,CASSTQGPSTDTQYF,TGTGCCAGCAGCACACAGGGACCTAGCACAGATACGCAGTATTTT
-,TRBJ2-7,-,TRBV19,CASTSGLRSSYEQYF,TGTGCCAGTACCTCTGGACTGAGGAGCTCCTACGAGCAGTACTTC
-,TRBJ2-3,-,TRBV5-1,CASSVQDTQYF,TGCGCCAGCAGCGTTCAGGATACGCAGTATTTT
-,TRBJ2-3,-,TRBV7-8,CASSRPNTDTQYF,TGTGCCAGCAGCCGACCGAACACAGATACGCAGTATTTT
-,TRBJ2-7,TRBD1,TRBV28,CASRTGITTYEQYF,TGTGCCAGCAGGACAGGGATAACAACCTACGAGCAGTACTTC
few,TRBJ2-5,TRBD2,TRBV4-3,CASSQARLAQETQYF,TGCGCCAGCAGCCAAGCTCGACTAGCGCAAGAGACCCAGTACTTC